These 9 T cell receptor beta chains were sequenced from one sample in a study of blood T cells in healthy people across ages. A second PCR, run for about 6 to 11 cycles, used a sample-barcoded 5' primer plus a J-beta primer mix. TCRdb fed the 5' RACE reads into MiXCR, producing one record per CDR3 protein. The sample shows roughly 1,500,000 distinct CDR3 sequences, roughly a third of them seen only once. The sequenced sample consisted of blood. Receptor source: a woman in her twenties or thirties in good health.

The CDR3 nucleotides are TGTGCCACCCGCCCATACAGGGGGTCGGGGATGAACACTGAAGCTTTCTTT. Encoded protein: CATRPYRGSGMNTEAFF. The V call is TRBV27, the J call TRBJ1-1; 8 positions agree with TRBD1. Losses at the gene ends were 10 bases for V and 0 bases for J; bases not matched to a gene: 16. CDR1 and CDR2 (germline): MNHEY, SMNVEV (reference sequence). The CDR3 length is 17 residues.

In its sample, this clonotype was seen a few times. Being one base from a much bigger clone, this may be a read error. Here the CDR3 DNA reads TGTGCCAGCAACTTAGGAGTAGCGGGGGCCTCCTACAATGAGCAGTTCTTC. Its translation: CASNLGVAGASYNEQFF. The rearrangement joins TRBV7-6 to TRBJ2-1, with TRBD2 matching 9 bases. The CDR3 totals 17 residues. The V gene's germline CDR1 is SGHVS and CDR2 FNYEAQ. The full variable domain, completed using reference TRBV7-6 and TRBJ2-1, is GAGVSQSPRYKVTKRGQDVALRCDPISGHVSLYWYRQALGQGPEFLTYFNYEAQQDKSGLPNDRFSAERPEGSISTLTIQRTEQRDSAMYRCASNLGVAGASYNEQFFGPGTRLTVL.

Ten or more counts support this clonotype. J is TRBJ2-3 and V is TRBV4-1, with D possibly TRBD1 on 5 matching bases. The germline V gene encodes CDR1 MGHRA and CDR2 YSYEKL. V was shortened by 0 bases and J by 4 bases, with 11 bases between the two germline ends. The CDR3 has 15 amino acids. CDR3 sequence: CASSQDPGFADTQYF. CDR3 sequence (DNA): TGCGCCAGCAGCCAAGATCCAGGGTTTGCAGATACGCAGTATTTT.

The gene calls are TRBV6-2 or TRBV6-3 and TRBJ2-1, with 7 bases identical to TRBD2. Per the germline V gene, CDR1 is MNHEY and CDR2 is SVGEGT. Trimming took 5 bases from V and 7 from J; bases not matched to a gene: 11. CDR3 length equals 15 residues. CDR3 sequence: CASSPGLAVRNEQFF. The CDR3 region has the DNA TGTGCCAGCAGTCCCGGGCTAGCGGTACGAAATGAGCAGTTCTTC.

The chain uses TRBV4-2 and TRBJ2-3; the match to TRBD2 covers 10 bases. Trimming cost V 3 bases and J 4 bases; bases outside gene matches: 4. The germline gives CDR1 LGHNA, CDR2 YNFKEQ. The CDR3 totals 15 residues. CDR3 amino acids: CASSHYGLAADTQYF. The CDR3 DNA is TGTGCCAGCAGCCACTACGGACTAGCGGCAGATACGCAGTATTTT.

The chain combines TRBV7-3 with TRBJ2-4; TRBD2 agrees at 9 bases. The assigned J gene may be wrong: the sequence end matches TRBJ2-7 better. From germline, CDR1 is SGHTA and CDR2 FQGTGA. The CDR3 is made up of 16 amino acids. The DNA of the CDR3 is TGTGCCAGCAGCCCGGTCGTGACGACTAGCGGAGGCGAGCAGTACTTC. Its protein is CASSPVVTTSGGEQYF.

Worth noting for this clonotype: This may be a read error, as it is one base from a much larger clone. This chain links TRBV6-2 or TRBV6-3 with TRBJ2-1; D remains unclear. The germline CDR1 and CDR2 sequences are MNHEY and SVGEGT. The CDR3 extends over 12 amino acids. CDR3 sequence: CAISYARNEQFF. In DNA form, the CDR3 reads TGTGCCATCAGTTACGCGAGGAATGAGCAGTTCTTC.

This clonotype turned up a few times. CDR3 bases: TGTGCCAGCAGCCCCAGCGAGCGGGAGGGCCTTGTATATACGCAGTATTTT. Translated: CASSPSEREGLVYTQYF. J is TRBJ2-3 and V is TRBV7-9; 10 nucleotides line up with TRBD2. Germline V gene sequence: CDR1 SEHNR, CDR2 FQNEAQ (reference sequence). CDR3 length: 17 amino acids. V shed 5 bases, J shed 7 bases, and the junction held 15 bases outside the gene matches.

Comment on this clonotype: Germline and junction disagree at one end, which may indicate a read error. The CDR3 bases are TGTGCCAGCAATTACTCCCCTAGCGGGGGGGTCTACAATGGGCAGTTCTTC. Residues: CASNYSPSGGVYNGQFF. The chain combines TRBV6-2 or TRBV6-3 with TRBJ2-1, with 12 bases identical to TRBD2. CDR1 MNHEY and CDR2 SVGEGT come from the germline V gene. The length of the CDR3 is 17 residues.